One sample yielded the 29 T cell receptor beta chains listed below, sequenced in a study of blood T cell repertoires in COVID-19. Sequenced by immunoSEQ multiplex PCR; TCRdb stores in-frame clones only, minus some. Of 140,000 to 150,000 clones in the sample, around 81% were seen once. Sequences were obtained from peripheral blood. Receptors were obtained from a human donor with acute or convalescent COVID-19. The donor label of this sample is uncertain.

This clone was counted a few times. The chain couples TRBV2 to TRBJ1-1; D is possibly TRBD1 (6 bases). Germline-derived CDR1 and CDR2 are SNHLY and FYNNEI. The CDR3 is 13 residues long. Trimming took 7 bases from V and 0 from J, leaving 9 bases between them. DNA for the CDR3: TGTGCCAGCAAGGACAGAATGAACACTGAAGCTTTCTTT. It encodes CASKDRMNTEAFF.

The gene calls are TRBV30 and TRBJ1-3, with 7 bases lining up with TRBD1. Germline V lookup: CDR1 GTSNPN, CDR2 SVGIG (reference sequence). The CDR3 is made up of 16 amino acids. Losses at the gene ends were 4 bases for V and 4 bases for J; bases not matched to a gene: 13. CDR3 bases: TGTGCCTGGACTCTCAACAGGGGAGGACGGGGAAACACCATATATTTT. Residues: CAWTLNRGGRGNTIYF. Full variable domain (rest looked up from reference TRBV30 and TRBJ1-3): SQTIHQWPATLVQPVGSPLSLECTVEGTSNPNLYWYRQAAGRGLQLLFYSVGIGQISSEVPQNLSASRPQDRQFILSSKKLLLSDSGFYLCAWTLNRGGRGNTIYFGEGSWLTVV.

This clone was counted only a few times. The chain links TRBV5-6 to TRBJ1-6, with D possibly matching TRBD1 (5 bases). The V gene lost 5 bases and the J gene lost 9 bases, with 15 bases spanning the gap. Germline CDR1 SGHDT, CDR2 YYEEEE. This CDR3 comprises 14 residues. CDR3 amino acids: CASRAGTKGSPLHF. The CDR3 DNA reads TGTGCCAGCAGGGCCGGGACTAAGGGTTCACCCCTCCACTTT. The entire variable domain, with the rest obtained from reference TRBV5-6 and TRBJ1-6, is as follows: DAGVTQSPTHLIKTRGQQVTLRCSPKSGHDTVSWYQQALGQGPQFIFQYYEEEERQRGNFPDRFSGHQFPNYSSELNVNALLLGDSALYLCASRAGTKGSPLHFGNGTRLTVT.

The chain recombines TRBV23-1 with TRBJ2-2, with a weak D call TRBD2 (6 bases). TRBV23-1 has ORF status, its function being uncertain. The CDR3 loop spans 16 amino acids. The V end was cut by 7 bases, the J end by 5 bases, with 20 bases between. This CDR3 is CASTPPCREATGELFF. The DNA for the CDR3 is TGCGCCAGCACCCCACCATGTAGGGAGGCGACCGGGGAGCTGTTTTTT.

This clone was seen more than once but under ten times. Within the sample, other DNA sequences also encode this same CDR3. The chain uses TRBV24-1 and TRBJ2-5, with D perhaps matching TRBD2 (5 bases). The CDR3 length is 14 residues. CDR1 is KGHDR and CDR2 is SFDVKD in the germline V gene. V shed 4 bases and J shed 0 bases, with 8 bases lying between them. The DNA for the CDR3 is TGTGCCACCAGTGACACCGGGAACCAAGAGACCCAGTACTTC. Its protein product is CATSDTGNQETQYF.

This clone was detected many times. The CDR3 DNA follows: TGCGCCAGCAGCCCACCAGGGGTAGATGGCTACACCTTC. Protein: CASSPPGVDGYTF. The rearrangement joins TRBV4-1 to TRBJ1-2; possible D gene TRBD1, 6 bases. CDR1 is MGHRA and CDR2 is YSYEKL in the germline V gene. V lost 4 bases, J lost 6 bases, and 12 bases lay in between. The CDR3 has 13 amino acids.

This rearrangement joins TRBV24-1 to TRBJ1-1; D might be TRBD1 (6 bases). V shed 6 bases and J shed 3 bases, with 10 bases lying between them. The CDR3 spans 13 residues. In germline, CDR1 is KGHDR, CDR2 SFDVKD. The CDR3, as DNA: TGTGCCACCAGTCAGGGGTACGACACTGAAGCTTTCTTT. It encodes CATSQGYDTEAFF.

The rearrangement links TRBV18 to TRBJ1-1; D is undetermined. Trimming removed 6 bases at V and 1 base at J, with 12 bases between. Per the germline V gene, CDR1 is KGHSH and CDR2 is LQKENI. The CDR3 extends over 14 amino acids. CDR3 sequence: CASSLTAGNTEAFF. In DNA, the CDR3 is TGTGCCAGCTCTCTGACGGCGGGGAACACTGAAGCTTTCTTT. The full variable domain, completed using reference TRBV18 and TRBJ1-1, is NAGVMQNPRHLVRRRGQEARLRCSPMKGHSHVYWYRQLPEEGLKFMVYLQKENIIDESGMPKERFSAEFPKEGPSILRIQQVVRGDSAAYFCASSLTAGNTEAFFGQGTRLTVV.

The rearrangement links TRBV5-1 to TRBJ2-1, with 7 bases identical to TRBD1. With 2 bases clipped from V and 5 bases from J, the junction kept 4 bases outside the gene matches. Germline CDR1 SGHRS, CDR2 YFSETQ. The CDR3 is 14 amino acids. CDR3 region: CASSFRQGDNEQFF. The DNA of the CDR3 is TGCGCCAGCAGCTTTCGACAGGGCGACAATGAGCAGTTCTTC.

This sequence joins TRBV11-2 and TRBJ1-2; D unclear. The length of the CDR3 is 15 residues. Trimming pared 3 bases from V and 0 bases from J, leaving 11 bases between. Per germline, CDR1 SGHAT and CDR2 FQNNGV. The DNA of the CDR3 is TGTGCCAGCAGCTTCCTCGGTGGAGCTAACTATGGCTACACCTTC. Protein product: CASSFLGGANYGYTF.

This chain connects TRBV5-1 to TRBJ2-7; 8 bases fit TRBD1. CDR3 size: 13 residues. Per the germline V gene, CDR1 is SGHRS and CDR2 is YFSETQ. Losses at the gene ends were 3 bases for V and 3 bases for J; bases not matched to a gene: 2. CDR3 residues: CASSSDRDYEQYF. The CDR3 DNA is TGCGCCAGCAGCTCGGACAGGGACTACGAGCAGTACTTC. Combining the CDR3 with reference TRBV5-1 and TRBJ2-7 gives the whole variable domain KAGVTQTPRYLIKTRGQQVTLSCSPISGHRSVSWYQQTPGQGLQFLFEYFSETQRNKGNFPGRFSGRQFSNSRSEMNVSTLELGDSALYLCASSSDRDYEQYFGPGTRLTVT.

The chain carries TRBV5-1 and TRBJ1-5, with 9 bases lining up with TRBD1. The CDR3 runs to 15 residues. In germline, CDR1 is SGHRS, CDR2 YFSETQ. V shed 4 bases and J 0 bases; nucleotides not matched to a gene: 2. In nucleotides, the CDR3 is TGCGCCAGCAGCCAGGGACAGGGTAGCAATCAGCCCCAGCATTTT. Translated: CASSQGQGSNQPQHF.

This clone was seen a single time. In nucleotides, the CDR3 is TGTGCCAGCAGCGTAAATCCTAGTTATGGCTACACCTTC. It translates to CASSVNPSYGYTF. J is TRBJ1-2 and V is TRBV9; D call uncertain. Per germline, CDR1 SGDLS and CDR2 YYNGEE. V was cut by 1 base and J by 5 bases, with 9 bases left in between. This CDR3 spans 13 amino acids.

This sequence joins TRBV7-8 and TRBJ2-7, with D possibly being TRBD2 (5 bases). Germline CDR1 reads SGHVS; CDR2 reads FQNEAQ. This CDR3 region has 13 residues. With 5 bases removed from V and 4 bases from J, the gap between germline ends came to 12 bases. The CDR3 nucleotides read TGTGCCAGCAGCCGGCCGGGAAATTACGAGCAGTACGTC. Translation: CASSRPGNYEQYV.

The J gene is TRBJ2-5, the V gene TRBV20-1; TRBD2 might be the D (5 bases). Trimming shortened V by 6 bases and J by 4 bases, and 9 bases separated the two germline ends. The CDR3 totals 11 residues. Germline CDR1 and CDR2: DFQATT and SNEGSKA (reference sequence). DNA for the CDR3: TGCAGTGCGGTCCTAGCAGAGACCCAGTACTTC. Amino acids: CSAVLAETQYF.

This clone was observed a few times. The chain employs TRBV5-1 and TRBJ1-2, with D perhaps matching TRBD1 (5 bases). V was cut by 0 bases and J by 7 bases, with 22 bases left in between. The CDR3 contains 17 residues. CDR1 SGHRS and CDR2 YFSETQ come from the germline V gene. CDR3 nucleotides: TGCGCCAGCAGCTTGGGAGACAGCGGGTCCCTGATCCGTGGCTACACCTTC. Amino acids: CASSLGDSGSLIRGYTF.

The rearrangement uses TRBV12-3 or TRBV12-4 and TRBJ1-2; D not certain. The germline V and J ends were trimmed by 6 bases and 4 bases, with 12 bases remaining between them. The CDR3 is 13 residues long. CDR3 bases: TGTGCCAGCAGCCCGGGTTTAGGCTATGGCTACACCTTC. This translates into CASSPGLGYGYTF.

The V and J genes are TRBV9 and TRBJ1-1; 7 nucleotides line up with TRBD1. CDR1 is SGDLS, CDR2 YYNGEE, per germline. With V trimmed by 5 bases and J by 3 bases, 4 bases remained unmatched. The CDR3 spans 13 residues. The DNA for the CDR3 is TGTGCCAGCAGTCACAGGGGTTACACTGAAGCTTTCTTT. Amino acid sequence: CASSHRGYTEAFF.

The chain couples TRBV11-1 to TRBJ2-7; D is possibly TRBD1 (6 bases). CDR3 length equals 13 residues. V lost 1 base, J lost 6 bases, and 10 bases lay in between. Germline CDR1 SGHAT, CDR2 FQDESV (reference sequence). Here the CDR3 DNA reads TGTGCCAGCAGCTTAGGTCAAGGGGGCGAGCAGTACGTC. As protein: CASSLGQGGEQYV.

The genes are TRBV5-1 and TRBJ2-3; 8 bases align to TRBD1. J was trimmed by 3 bases and V by 4 bases; bases with no gene match: 7. The germline V gene has CDR1 SGHRS and CDR2 YFSETQ. This CDR3 is 15 amino acids long. CDR3 coding DNA: TGCGCCAGCAGCCCCTGGGACAGGAGGACAGATACGCAGTATTTT. This sequence encodes CASSPWDRRTDTQYF.

This clone was recorded once. The chain employs TRBV30 and TRBJ2-3; D gene ambiguous. Germline V gene sequence: CDR1 GTSNPN, CDR2 SVGIG (reference sequence). The V and J ends lost 3 bases and 6 bases respectively, with 7 bases between them. The CDR3 runs to 11 residues. This CDR3 is CAWSPVDTQYF. DNA for the CDR3: TGTGCCTGGAGCCCGGTGGATACGCAGTATTTT.

The CDR3 sequence: CASSYAVTSGYTF. The CDR3 DNA reads as TGTGCCAGCAGTTACGCGGTTACAAGTGGCTACACCTTC. The chain joins TRBV6-6 to TRBJ1-2; unclear D gene. Germline lookup yields CDR1 MNHNY and CDR2 SVGAGI (reference sequence). There are 13 residues in the CDR3. Trimming stripped 2 bases from V and 7 bases from J, with 11 bases between.

This clone was recorded once. The J gene is TRBJ1-3, the V gene TRBV11-2, with no clear D. The CDR3 has 16 amino acids. V lost 4 bases to trimming and J lost 0 bases, with 13 bases between them. Per the germline V gene, CDR1 is SGHAT and CDR2 is FQNNGV. The CDR3 protein is CASSYSTPTSGNTIYF. CDR3 nucleotide sequence: TGTGCCAGCAGCTATTCGACACCGACCTCTGGAAACACCATATATTTT.

V usage is TRBV28 and J usage is TRBJ1-3; D might be TRBD1 (5 bases). Germline CDR1 MDHEN, CDR2 SYDVKM. Trimming left V 5 bases short and J 1 base short, with 15 bases between. The CDR3 is made up of 16 amino acids. The CDR3 DNA sequence: TGTGCCAGCAGTCCCGGGGGAGGGCAGTCTGGAAACACCATATATTTT. Protein product: CASSPGGGQSGNTIYF.

The J gene is TRBJ1-1, the V gene TRBV7-9; 8 nucleotides line up with TRBD1. The CDR3 runs 14 residues. V trimming: 5 bases; J trimming: 4 bases; junction bases outside the gene matches: 6. Germline-derived CDR1 and CDR2 are SEHNR and FQNEAQ (reference sequence). CDR3: CASSRTGPGTEAFF. The CDR3 DNA is TGTGCCAGCAGCCGGACAGGGCCCGGCACTGAAGCTTTCTTT.

The sample holds one count of this clone. This rearrangement joins TRBV10-3 to TRBJ1-2, with TRBD1 matching over 8 bases. There are 14 residues in the CDR3. Germline CDR1 is ENHRY and CDR2 is SYGVKD. V was clipped by 6 bases and J by 0 bases; unmatched bases: 3. The CDR3 DNA reads TGTGCCATCAGAAGGGACAGGTCTAACTATGGCTACACCTTC. Its translation is CAIRRDRSNYGYTF.

The table lists this clone with a count of one. V gene TRBV5-1 combines with J gene TRBJ2-1; TRBD1 matches at 9 bases. The CDR3 consists of 15 residues. Germline loops: CDR1 SGHRS, CDR2 YFSETQ. With V trimmed by 2 bases and J by 6 bases, 6 bases remained unmatched. The CDR3 reads CASSFGQGWANEQFF. The CDR3 coding sequence is TGCGCCAGCAGCTTCGGACAGGGGTGGGCCAATGAGCAGTTCTTC.

J is TRBJ1-5 and V is TRBV19; the match to TRBD1 covers 12 bases. This CDR3 region has 16 residues. The trim removed 5 bases at V and 5 bases at J, leaving 7 bases unmatched. The germline CDR1 and CDR2 sequences are LNHDA and SQIVND (reference sequence). As DNA, the CDR3 is TGTGCCAGTAGTTCCTCCCGGGACAGGGGGCATCAGCCCCAGCATTTT. Amino acid sequence: CASSSSRDRGHQPQHF.

CDR3 sequence: CSVPGLTWETQYF. The CDR3 nucleotides are TGCAGCGTCCCGGGACTGACCTGGGAGACCCAGTACTTC. This chain joins TRBV29-1 and TRBJ2-5; D perhaps matches TRBD2 (6 bases). V was pared by 6 bases and J by 5 bases, with 16 bases between. Germline lookup yields CDR1 SQVTM and CDR2 ANQGSEA. CDR3 length equals 13 residues.